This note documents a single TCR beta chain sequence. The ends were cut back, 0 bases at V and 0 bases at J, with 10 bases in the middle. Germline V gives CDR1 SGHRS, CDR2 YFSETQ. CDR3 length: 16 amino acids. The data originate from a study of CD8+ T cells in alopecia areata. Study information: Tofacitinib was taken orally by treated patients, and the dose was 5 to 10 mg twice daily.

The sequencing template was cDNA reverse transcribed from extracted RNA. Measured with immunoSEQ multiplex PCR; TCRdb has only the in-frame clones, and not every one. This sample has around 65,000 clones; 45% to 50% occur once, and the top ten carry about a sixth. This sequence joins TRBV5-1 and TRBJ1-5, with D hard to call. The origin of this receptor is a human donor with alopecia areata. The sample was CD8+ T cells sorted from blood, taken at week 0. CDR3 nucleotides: TGCGCCAGCAGCTTGGGTCCCGTCGATAGCAATCAGCCCCAGCATTTT. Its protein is CASSLGPVDSNQPQHF.